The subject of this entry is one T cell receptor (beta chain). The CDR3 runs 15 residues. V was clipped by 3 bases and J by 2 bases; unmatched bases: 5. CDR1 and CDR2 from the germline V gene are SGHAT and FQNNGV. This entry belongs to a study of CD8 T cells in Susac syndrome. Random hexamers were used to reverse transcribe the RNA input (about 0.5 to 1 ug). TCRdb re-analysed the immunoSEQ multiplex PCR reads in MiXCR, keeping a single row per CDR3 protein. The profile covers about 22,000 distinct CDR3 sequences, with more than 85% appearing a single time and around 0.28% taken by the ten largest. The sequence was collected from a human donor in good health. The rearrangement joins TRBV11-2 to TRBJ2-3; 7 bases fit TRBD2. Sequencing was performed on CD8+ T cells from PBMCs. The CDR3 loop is CASSLASGVTDTQYF. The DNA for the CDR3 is TGTGCCAGCAGCTTGGCTAGCGGTGTCACAGATACGCAGTATTTT.